This T cell receptor beta chain was sequenced during a study of T-cell memory formation after mild COVID-19. In TCRdb, the 5' RACE reads were re-called with MiXCR into one record per CDR3 protein. Of approximately 170,000 distinct CDR3 sequences in the sample, 10% to 15% are singletons; the top ten hold about 3.3%. The CDR3 loop spans 15 amino acids. V lost 3 bases and J 7 bases, leaving 19 bases between the germline ends. Germline V gene lookup returns CDR1 SGHRS and CDR2 YFSETQ. The sample taken for sequencing was PBMCs or a T cell subset sorted from them (not recorded which). This chain joins TRBV5-1 and TRBJ1-2; D uncertain. The origin of this receptor is a man younger than 35 who had mild COVID-19 (a few samples of this study predate the infection). Cell type and time point are not known. The CDR3 protein is CASSSATSDGAGYTF. CDR3 DNA: TGCGCCAGCAGCTCCGCCACTTCCGACGGCGCTGGCTACACCTTC.